Each of the 24 T cell receptor beta chains below was sequenced from the same sample in a study of T cell responses to AZD1222 COVID-19 vaccine. Measured with immunoSEQ multiplex PCR; TCRdb has only the in-frame clones, and not every one. Seen here are some 130,000 clones, 70% to 90% observed once, and the top ten hold roughly 2.4%. This material consisted of peripheral blood, taken on day 0 of AZD1222 vaccination. The origin of the receptors is an adult in good health.

The chain has TRBV27 and TRBJ2-7, with D possibly being TRBD1 or TRBD2 (5 bases each). Germline-derived CDR1 and CDR2 are MNHEY and SMNVEV (reference sequence). Trimming cost V 6 bases and J 2 bases, with 11 bases left between them. The CDR3 has 13 residues. As DNA, the CDR3 is TGTGCCAGCAGACCGGGACGGCCCTACGAGCAGTACTTC. Translated, it gives CASRPGRPYEQYF.

The V call is TRBV18, the J call TRBJ1-5; D is unclear. V gave up 3 bases and J gave up 1 base, with 7 bases separating them. Germline V gene lookup returns CDR1 KGHSH and CDR2 LQKENI. The CDR3 spans 14 residues. The CDR3 spells CASSPSESNQPQHF. The DNA of the CDR3 is TGTGCCAGCTCACCGAGCGAGAGCAATCAGCCCCAGCATTTT.

This chain connects TRBV12-3 or TRBV12-4 to TRBJ1-1; D not certain. V gave up 6 bases and J gave up 4 bases, with 6 bases separating them. The CDR3 spans 11 residues. In DNA, the CDR3 is TGTGCCAGCAGCCGGGCCACTGAAGCTTTCTTT. Translation: CASSRATEAFF.

This clone is a singleton in its sample. The J gene is TRBJ1-5, the V gene TRBV6-2 or TRBV6-3; D might be TRBD1 (5 bases). Between the trimmed V and J ends, which lost 0 bases and 2 bases, there was a span of 5 bases. This CDR3 comprises 14 residues. The germline V gene encodes CDR1 MNHEY and CDR2 SVGEGT. The CDR3 sequence is CASSYSGGNQPQHF. The CDR3 DNA reads as TGTGCCAGCAGTTACTCGGGGGGCAATCAGCCCCAGCATTTT.

This chain uses TRBV28 with TRBJ1-4; weak D call: TRBD1 (6 bases). Trimming pared 5 bases from V and 0 bases from J, leaving 13 bases between. Looked up from germline, CDR1 is MDHEN and CDR2 is SYDVKM. This CDR3 is 16 amino acids long. CDR3 bases: TGTGCCAGCAGTACCAGGGGCCCTGCAACTAATGAAAAACTGTTTTTT. Translated, it gives CASSTRGPATNEKLFF.

V is TRBV6-2 or TRBV6-3 and J is TRBJ2-7; tentative D call: TRBD1 (5 bases). The CDR3 covers 14 residues. Germline CDR1 MNHEY, CDR2 SVGEGT. V was cut by 0 bases and J by 6 bases, with 12 bases left in between. CDR3 coding DNA: TGTGCCAGCAGTTACTCAGGGGTTAGGGCCGAGCAGTACTTC. It is translated as CASSYSGVRAEQYF.

V is TRBV10-3 and J is TRBJ1-2, with a possible D match to TRBD1 (6 bases). Germline values: CDR1 ENHRY, CDR2 SYGVKD. V dropped 6 bases and J dropped 8 bases, with 22 bases sitting between them. The CDR3 is 15 amino acids. CDR3 bases: TGTGCCATCAGGCGGACAGCCGGGAGTCTTTCGGGCTACACCTTC. Its translation: CAIRRTAGSLSGYTF.

This chain links TRBV5-6 with TRBJ1-3, with D perhaps matching TRBD1 (5 bases). The CDR3 is made up of 15 amino acids. CDR1 SGHDT and CDR2 YYEEEE come from the germline V gene. V was cut by 3 bases and J by 3 bases, with 13 bases left in between. CDR3 sequence: CASSWRGAGGNTIYF. DNA of the CDR3: TGTGCCAGCAGCTGGCGGGGCGCGGGTGGAAACACCATATATTTT. The whole variable domain, remainder taken from reference TRBV5-6 and TRBJ1-3, is DAGVTQSPTHLIKTRGQQVTLRCSPKSGHDTVSWYQQALGQGPQFIFQYYEEEERQRGNFPDRFSGHQFPNYSSELNVNALLLGDSALYLCASSWRGAGGNTIYFGEGSWLTVV.

This chain uses TRBV28 with TRBJ1-2, with D maybe TRBD1 (5 bases). CDR3 length: 14 residues. Germline V CDR1 and CDR2: MDHEN, SYDVKM. V gave up 6 bases and J gave up 8 bases, with 19 bases separating them. As DNA, the CDR3 is TGTGCCAGCAGCCCCCCTTGGGGGAGTGGGGGCTACACCTTC. It codes for CASSPPWGSGGYTF.

This clone was counted a single time. V is TRBV30 and J is TRBJ1-5, with D tentatively TRBD1 (6 bases). The V gene's germline CDR1 is GTSNPN and CDR2 SVGIG (reference sequence). V was trimmed by 2 bases and J by 6 bases, leaving 17 bases between them. The CDR3 runs to 15 residues. CDR3 in DNA: TGTGCCTGGAGTACGGGGGGCCAGGGTGGTCAGCCCCAGCATTTT. It yields the protein CAWSTGGQGGQPQHF.

The V gene is TRBV5-7, the J gene TRBJ1-4, with 7 bases lining up with TRBD1. TRBV5-7 is treated as an ORF (open reading frame) with a function not yet certain. There are 15 residues in the CDR3. Trimming took 4 bases from V and 8 from J; bases not matched to a gene: 11. In DNA, the CDR3 is TGTGCCAGCAGCAAAACAGGGGTTTCGGGGGAAAAACTGTTTTTT. Translating gives CASSKTGVSGEKLFF.

The rearrangement joins TRBV9 to TRBJ2-3; D is ambiguous. There are 11 residues in the CDR3. Trimming cost V 3 bases and J 5 bases, with 4 bases left between them. Looked up from germline, CDR1 is SGDLS and CDR2 is YYNGEE. The CDR3 DNA follows: TGTGCCAGCAGCGCGTTAGATACGCAGTATTTT. Amino acids: CASSALDTQYF.

In its sample, this clone was seen a few times. Compared with germline, one end of the junction differs, possibly owing to a read error. CDR3 in amino acids: CASSIAGGASPLHF. CDR3 DNA: TGTGCCAGCAGCATAGCGGGGGGGGCCTCACCCCTCCACTTT. The chain combines TRBV7-2 with TRBJ1-6; D perhaps matches TRBD1 (6 bases). Germline assignment: CDR1 SGHTA and CDR2 FQGNSA. The CDR3 loop spans 14 amino acids.

The rearrangement joins TRBV19 to TRBJ2-6; 10 nucleotides align to TRBD2. CDR3 length equals 16 residues. CDR1 and CDR2 from the germline V gene are LNHDA and SQIVND (reference sequence). Trimming removed 4 bases from V and 1 base from J; junction bases left unmatched: 1. The CDR3 here is CASSTAGGSGANVLTF. The CDR3, as DNA: TGTGCCAGTAGTACAGCGGGAGGGTCTGGGGCCAACGTCCTGACTTTC.

This clone was seen a single time. This chain joins TRBV2 and TRBJ2-7; the D is unclear. The CDR3 is made up of 12 amino acids. The germline V gene encodes CDR1 SNHLY and CDR2 FYNNEI. V was trimmed by 8 bases and J by 7 bases, leaving 15 bases between them. CDR3 loop: CASRDSLREQYF. The CDR3 DNA is TGTGCCAGCCGAGACTCCTTGAGGGAGCAGTACTTC.

The rearrangement links TRBV28 to TRBJ1-1, with D unclear. Germline CDR1 and CDR2: MDHEN and SYDVKM. V was cut by 2 bases and J by 3 bases, with 7 bases left in between. CDR3 length equals 13 residues. The CDR3 region is CASSLGAYTEAFF. The CDR3 bases are TGTGCCAGCAGTTTAGGCGCCTACACTGAAGCTTTCTTT.

V gene TRBV28 combines with J gene TRBJ2-1; 7 positions agree with TRBD2. There are 15 residues in the CDR3. Trimming at V came to 5 bases and at J to 5 bases, leaving 9 bases not matched to a gene. Germline V gives CDR1 MDHEN, CDR2 SYDVKM. The CDR3 reads CASSPRTAGDNEQFF. The CDR3, as DNA: TGTGCCAGCAGTCCGCGGACCGCGGGGGACAATGAGCAGTTCTTC.

The chain recombines TRBV7-9 with TRBJ2-1; TRBD2 aligns across 13 bases. Trimming cost V 5 bases and J 7 bases; bases outside gene matches: 5. The CDR3 length is 15 residues. From germline, CDR1 is SEHNR and CDR2 FQNEAQ (reference sequence). The CDR3 DNA sequence: TGTGCCAGCAGCGTTGGACTAGCGGGAGTTAATGAGCAGTTCTTC. Amino acid sequence: CASSVGLAGVNEQFF.

This chain links TRBV7-2 with TRBJ2-1; 10 bases fit TRBD2. This CDR3 has 16 amino acids. V lost 5 bases and J lost 9; bases outside the gene matches: 13. Germline V gene lookup returns CDR1 SGHTA and CDR2 FQGNSA. CDR3 sequence: CASSARSSGRISEQFF. CDR3 coding DNA: TGTGCCAGCAGCGCCCGTAGTAGCGGGAGGATCAGTGAGCAGTTCTTC.

This clone was seen only a few times. The chain recombines TRBV28 with TRBJ1-1; unclear D gene. The CDR3 totals 13 residues. Per germline, CDR1 MDHEN and CDR2 SYDVKM. V dropped 1 base and J dropped 6 bases, with 9 bases sitting between them. CDR3 sequence (DNA): TGTGCCAGCAGTTTATTAGGCAGCTCTGAAGCTTTCTTT. This gives the protein CASSLLGSSEAFF. The full variable domain, with the rest looked up from reference TRBV28 and TRBJ1-1, is DVKVTQSSRYLVKRTGEKVFLECVQDMDHENMFWYRQDPGLGLRLIYFSYDVKMKEKGDIPEGYSVSREKKERFSLILESASTNQTSMYLCASSLLGSSEAFFGQGTRLTVV.

The chain is built from TRBV4-2 and TRBJ2-1; 15 bases map to TRBD2. The V gene's germline CDR1 is LGHNA and CDR2 YNFKEQ. J gave up 7 bases and V 3 bases, and 4 bases lay outside the gene matches. The CDR3 is made up of 16 amino acids. The CDR3 region is CASSHEGTSGGNEQFF. The CDR3 DNA reads as TGTGCCAGCAGCCACGAAGGGACTAGCGGGGGGAATGAGCAGTTCTTC.

The gene calls are TRBV5-1 and TRBJ2-7; the D gene is possibly TRBD1 (6 bases). Germline CDR1 is SGHRS and CDR2 is YFSETQ. V was trimmed by 4 bases and J by 3 bases, leaving 11 bases between them. This CDR3 has 13 amino acids. The CDR3 nucleotides read TGCGCCAGCAGCCAGAGGGGGTACTACGAGCAGTACTTC. It codes for CASSQRGYYEQYF.

The chain recombines TRBV27 with TRBJ2-2; a possible D gene is TRBD1 (6 bases). Trimming shortened V by 2 bases and J by 4 bases, and 17 bases separated the two germline ends. This CDR3 spans 17 amino acids. The germline CDR1 and CDR2 sequences are MNHEY and SMNVEV (reference sequence). In DNA, the CDR3 is TGTGCCAGCAGTTTACTGCCTCCGGACAGCCTCACCGGGGAGCTGTTTTTT. Its protein is CASSLLPPDSLTGELFF.

The chain combines TRBV9 with TRBJ1-4; D unclear. The V end was cut by 5 bases, the J end by 3 bases, with 14 bases between. CDR1 is SGDLS and CDR2 is YYNGEE in the germline V gene. This CDR3 has 15 residues. The CDR3 region is CASSGLGSPNEKLFF. In DNA form, the CDR3 reads TGTGCCAGCAGTGGTTTGGGATCCCCTAATGAAAAACTGTTTTTT.